This T cell receptor (beta chain) is from a study of cytomegalovirus exposure and HLA in healthy donors. The germline V gene encodes CDR1 SGHTA and CDR2 FQGNSA. There are 17 residues in the CDR3. Trimming left V 1 base short and J 2 bases short, with 18 bases between. Primers: 60 Vbeta forward and 13 Jbeta reverse. Clones were read by immunoSEQ multiplex PCR, and TCRdb kept only the in-frame ones, dropping some. This sample has some 150,000 clones; 70% to 80% occur once, and the top ten carry about 6.7%. This clonotype originated in a man in his forties or fifties in good health and CMV-seropositive. V gene TRBV7-2 combines with J gene TRBJ2-7; D is possibly TRBD1 (6 bases). The sample taken for sequencing was PBMCs. This CDR3 is CASSLVPADRWPYEQYF. Written as DNA, the CDR3 is TGTGCCAGCAGCTTAGTCCCCGCAGACAGGTGGCCCTACGAGCAGTACTTC.